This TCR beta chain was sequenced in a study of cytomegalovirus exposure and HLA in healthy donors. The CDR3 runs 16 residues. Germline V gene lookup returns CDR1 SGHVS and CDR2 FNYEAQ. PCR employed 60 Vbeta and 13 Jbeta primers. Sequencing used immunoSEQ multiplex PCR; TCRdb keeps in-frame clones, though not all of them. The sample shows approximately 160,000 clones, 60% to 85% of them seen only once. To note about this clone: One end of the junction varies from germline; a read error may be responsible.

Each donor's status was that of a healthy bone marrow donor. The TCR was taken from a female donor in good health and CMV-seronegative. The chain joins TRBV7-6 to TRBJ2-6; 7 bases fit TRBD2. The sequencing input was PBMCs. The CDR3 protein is CASRGGASSGANGLTF. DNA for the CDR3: TGTGCCAGCAGGGGAGGGGCTAGCTCTGGGGCCAACGGCCTGACTTTC.